This T cell receptor (beta chain) stems from a study of Graves' ophthalmopathy and Graves' hyperthyroidism (dated by TCRdb to 2017 to 2018). With regard to the full study: Peripheral blood was collected at initial diagnosis, prior to any treatment. Following sampling, methimazole starting at 30 mg daily was administered to hyperthyroidism patients, and high-dose intravenous methylprednisolone was administered to ophthalmopathy patients. To tell Graves' ophthalmopathy apart from Graves' hyperthyroidism, and to predict which patients would progress to ophthalmopathy, the study relied on TCR beta repertoire signatures. In several hyperthyroidism patients, the T-cell repertoires found in thyroid tissue were compared with those found in blood. An independent validation cohort comprised fewer than 20 hyperthyroidism patients and roughly 15 patients who later progressed from hyperthyroidism to ophthalmopathy. In total, 135 blood samples were TCR-sequenced: some 43 ophthalmopathy, around 75 hyperthyroidism and some 17 hyperthyroidism-to-ophthalmopathy patients. To explore V-J signatures that separate ophthalmopathy from hyperthyroidism, a discovery set of more than 95 patients was enrolled, consisting of about 41 with ophthalmopathy and around 60 with stable hyperthyroidism.

Findings and caveats that apply to the study as a whole: In validation, the model predicted ophthalmopathy progression with less than 71% sensitivity and around 72% specificity; eleven to twelve predicted patients were CT-confirmed with GO in a median of approximately 6.5 months. Most expanded thyroid clonotypes with a frequency above 0.001 also appeared in blood, which suggests that blood repertoires may reflect the immune response in the thyroid. In cross-validation, the 13-signature model distinguished ophthalmopathy from stable hyperthyroidism with less than 90% sensitivity and roughly 84% specificity, while in the test set the corresponding values were 80% and 75%. No statistical method was used to predetermine the sample size, and group allocation was not hidden from the investigators.

For repertoire sequencing, the TCR beta CDR3 regions were amplified from RNA transcripts. The first round of RT-PCR was done with HTBI primers and the Qiagen OneStep RT-PCR kit, and was followed by a second round of multiplex PCR, then size selection and purification. Libraries were sequenced paired-end with 100 bp reads on an Illumina HiSeq2000. As for how the authors treated the data: SOAPnuke was used for read processing, and reads with adapters, uncalled bases, a mean Phred below 15, or no exact constant-primer or identifier match were discarded. COPE v1.2.5 was used to merge high-quality paired reads. Each unique nucleotide sequence was defined as a clonotype, and clonotypes were aligned to IMGT TRB V, D and J references with MiTCR v1.1. Only V-J combinations with frequency above 0.0001 were analysed, covering over 98% of repertoires. For each V-J combination, a TCR clonal expansion and chaos score was defined as F50 clonal expansion divided by the chaos observed in the TCRdist matrix. Welch's t-statistics and random forest were used to reduce features to some 13 V-J combinations, which were fed into a naive Bayes classifier. Thyroid-blood repertoire similarity was quantified with the Morisita-Horn index. The raw public data were reprocessed by TCRdb itself: fastp quality trimming at Q25, MiXCR clonotype calling, in-frame beta chains only. Under each unique CDR3 protein, matching rows form one entry showing the most common genes and DNA. The V and J calls follow TCRdb's processing rather than the paper's. The sample table shows under 350,000 distinct CDR3 sequences, and 17% are seen once. In total, the top ten clones hold about 12% of the sample.

This clonotype was seen just once. Its binding antigen is unknown. Base qualities are not provided; no much larger clone lies one nucleotide away. A read on its own is weak evidence. Ophthalmopathy patients were characterized by moderately to severely active disease, a Clinical Activity Score of at least 3, a NOSPECS grade of at least 4, and a disease duration under 3 months. Patients with other autoimmune diseases, uncontrolled infections, pregnancy or lactation were excluded from the study. Clinical symptoms, serum thyroxine, TRAb, thyroid ultrasound and orbital computed tomography were used for diagnosis. PBMCs were isolated from more than 8 ml of fresh peripheral blood by Ficoll-Paque density gradient centrifugation. Total RNA was extracted with Trizol reagent and quality-checked on an Agilent 2100 Bioanalyzer. CDR1 and CDR2 are read off the germline V gene as SQVTM and ANQGSEA. Trimming at the junction amounts to 4 bases on V and 3 bases on J, and the germline ends lie 6 bases apart. Counted from cysteine to phenylalanine, this CDR3 has 11 amino acids. Only CDR3 DNA remains: 33 bases, in frame from the first base.

The chain uses TRBV29-1 and TRBJ1-2, with a tentative D gene TRBD1 over 5 matching bases. The TCR originated in an adult man with Graves' ophthalmopathy. The specimen sequenced was peripheral blood. CDR3 protein: CSVGGDYGYTF. DNA sequence: TGCAGCGTTGGAGGGGACTATGGCTACACCTTC.